One and the same sample provided the 18 T cell receptor beta chains below, sequenced in a study of CD8 T cells in ankylosing spondylitis. Using its own MiXCR run on the 5' RACE reads, TCRdb lists one record per CDR3 protein. The sample records around 230,000 distinct CDR3 sequences, approximately 9% being singletons. The sequencing input was blood, either unsorted or a sorted T cell fraction (not recorded which). The receptors here all came from a male donor with ankylosing spondylitis or in good health (not recorded which).

This clonotype was picked up many times. This chain connects TRBV7-2 to TRBJ1-5, with TRBD1 as a possible D gene (6 bases). CDR3 length: 15 residues. The V gene lost 3 bases and the J gene lost 7 bases, with 16 bases spanning the gap. Germline lookup yields CDR1 SGHTA and CDR2 FQGNSA. The DNA of the CDR3 is TGTGCCAGCAGCTTGGACAGACCTCCGGGGCAGCCCCAGCATTTT. Its protein product is CASSLDRPPGQPQHF. The whole variable domain, filled in from reference TRBV7-2 and TRBJ1-5, reads GAGVSQSPSNKVTEKGKDVELRCDPISGHTALYWYRQSLGQGLEFLIYFQGNSAPDKSGLPSDRFSAERTGGSVSTLTIQRTQQEDSAVYLCASSLDRPPGQPQHFGDGTRLSIL.

This clonotype was found a few times. The chain employs TRBV20-1 and TRBJ2-1; perhaps TRBD2 as D (6 bases). Per the germline V gene, CDR1 is DFQATT and CDR2 is SNEGSKA (reference sequence). This CDR3 has 14 amino acids. The V and J ends lost 2 bases and 0 bases respectively, with 8 bases between them. The CDR3 loop is CSARPGASYNEQFF. CDR3 sequence (DNA): TGCAGTGCTAGACCGGGAGCCTCCTACAATGAGCAGTTCTTC.

V usage is TRBV11-2 and J usage is TRBJ2-7, with D possibly matching TRBD1 (5 bases). This CDR3 region has 15 residues. The V gene lost 1 base and the J gene lost 3 bases, with 13 bases spanning the gap. Germline V CDR1 and CDR2: SGHAT, FQNNGV. The CDR3 loop reads CASSLVQGRSYEQYF. For the CDR3, the DNA is TGTGCCAGCAGCTTAGTTCAGGGAAGGAGCTACGAGCAGTACTTC.

This clonotype was observed a few times. This chain joins TRBV7-3 and TRBJ2-7, with D tentatively TRBD1 or TRBD2 (6 bases each). V lost 5 bases to trimming and J lost 3 bases, with 17 bases between them. The CDR3 consists of 15 residues. Germline V gene data show CDR1 as SGHTA and CDR2 as FQGTGA. The CDR3 here is CASSPGAGTNYEQYF. The CDR3 DNA follows: TGTGCCAGCAGCCCCGGGGCGGGGACAAACTACGAGCAGTACTTC.

This clonotype has ten or more counts. This chain joins TRBV29-1 and TRBJ2-3; 7 bases agree with TRBD1. In germline, CDR1 is SQVTM, CDR2 ANQGSEA. V dropped 6 bases and J dropped 0; count of bases not matched to a gene: 6. There are 14 residues in the CDR3. The CDR3 protein is CSVDDRDSTDTQYF. The CDR3 DNA reads TGCAGCGTGGACGACAGGGACAGCACAGATACGCAGTATTTT.

This clonotype has at least ten counts. The CDR3 reads CASSQEWGPGNTIYF. DNA for the CDR3: TGCGCCAGCAGCCAAGAATGGGGGCCTGGAAACACCATATATTTT. The chain is built from TRBV4-3 and TRBJ1-3, with D perhaps TRBD1 (6 bases). The CDR3 extends over 15 amino acids. The germline V and J ends were trimmed by 0 bases and 2 bases, with 8 bases remaining between them. Germline V gives CDR1 LGHNA, CDR2 YSLEER.

The table lists this clonotype with many counts. The chain carries TRBV7-9 and TRBJ2-5, with D possibly being TRBD1 or TRBD2 (6 bases each). This CDR3 has 14 amino acids. Germline V gene sequence: CDR1 SEHNR, CDR2 FQNEAQ (reference sequence). Trimming removed 2 bases from V and 1 base from J, with 8 bases in between. The CDR3 bases are TGTGCCAGCAGCTTACGGGGGCCCCAAGAGACCCAGTACTTC. Translation: CASSLRGPQETQYF.

On this clonotype: This sequence may be a read error, since a much larger clone differs from it by one base. This rearrangement joins TRBV10-3 to TRBJ1-5; D might be TRBD1 (5 bases). The CDR3 length is 14 residues. Germline loops: CDR1 ENHRY, CDR2 SYGVKD. CDR3 sequence (DNA): TGTGCCATCAGCGTACAGGCTACGAATCGGCCCCAGCATTTT. Translating it yields CAISVQATNRPQHF.

Ten or more counts support this clonotype. The gene calls are TRBV12-3 or TRBV12-4 and TRBJ2-7, with a possible D match to TRBD2 (5 bases). CDR3 length: 11 amino acids. Deletions cut 6 bases from V and 7 bases from J, with 10 bases between. The CDR3 coding sequence is TGTGCCAGCAGCCCCGGGGAGGAGCAGTACTTC. Translated, it gives CASSPGEEQYF.

The sample holds many counts of this clonotype. The rearrangement uses TRBV11-2 and TRBJ2-1; D is perhaps TRBD2 (5 bases). Trimming took 1 base from V and 0 from J, leaving 19 bases between them. Looked up from germline, CDR1 is SGHAT and CDR2 is FQNNGV. The CDR3 is made up of 19 amino acids. CDR3 bases: TGTGCCAGCAGCTTAGTGTCCGTAACATGGGAGAGCTCCTACAATGAGCAGTTCTTC. Protein: CASSLVSVTWESSYNEQFF.

This clonotype turned up a few times. The gene calls are TRBV20-1 and TRBJ2-5; 7 bases align to TRBD1. The germline V gene has CDR1 DFQATT and CDR2 SNEGSKA (reference sequence). The CDR3 has 14 amino acids. V was pared by 5 bases and J by 5 bases, with 11 bases of the junction left unmatched. CDR3 sequence reads: CSASRDRGWETQYF. The CDR3 bases are TGCAGTGCTTCCCGGGACAGAGGGTGGGAGACCCAGTACTTC.

This clonotype occurred a few times. The chain has TRBV7-2 and TRBJ2-3, with D maybe TRBD1 (5 bases). Germline CDR1 reads SGHTA; CDR2 reads FQGNSA. V lost 4 bases, J lost 6 bases, and 14 bases lay in between. The CDR3 runs 14 residues. The CDR3 nucleotides are TGTGCCAGCAGCTCTGGGGCCGACCGGGATACGCAGTATTTT. This translates into CASSSGADRDTQYF. Variable domain in full (rest from reference TRBV7-2 and TRBJ2-3): GAGVSQSPSNKVTEKGKDVELRCDPISGHTALYWYRQSLGQGLEFLIYFQGNSAPDKSGLPSDRFSAERTGGSVSTLTIQRTQQEDSAVYLCASSSGADRDTQYFGPGTRLTVL.

This clonotype has at least ten counts. This chain connects TRBV3-1 to TRBJ2-7; D is unresolved. Trimming shortened V by 0 bases and J by 4 bases, and 13 bases separated the two germline ends. Germline CDR1 reads LGHDT; CDR2 reads YNNKEL (reference sequence). The length of the CDR3 is 15 residues. CDR3 nucleotides: TGTGCCAGCAGCCAAGATCGCCGTGGCCTATACGAGCAGTACTTC. It is translated as CASSQDRRGLYEQYF.

The chain recombines TRBV6-1 with TRBJ2-2; 8 nucleotides agree with TRBD1. This CDR3 is 14 amino acids long. Germline trimming cut 11 bases from V and 2 bases from J; bases unmatched to any gene: 7. Germline V gene sequence: CDR1 MNHNS, CDR2 SASEGT. CDR3 in DNA: TGTGCCGCAAGGACAGGGAGTAACACCGGGGAGCTGTTTTTT. Its protein is CAARTGSNTGELFF.

At least ten counts were recorded for this clonotype. CDR3 in DNA: TGTGCCAGCAGTGAATCGCAGGGTGGGGAGACCCAGTACTTC. Encoded protein: CASSESQGGETQYF. The V gene is TRBV2, the J gene TRBJ2-5; D perhaps matches TRBD1 (5 bases). The CDR3 is 14 amino acids. The V and J ends lost 2 bases and 5 bases respectively, with 12 bases between them. CDR1 is SNHLY and CDR2 is FYNNEI in the germline V gene.

In DNA form, the CDR3 reads TGTGCCAGCAGCCCACCGGGACCCTTCTACGAGCAGTACTTC. Its protein product is CASSPPGPFYEQYF. This chain links TRBV4-2 with TRBJ2-7; D is perhaps TRBD1 or TRBD2 (5 bases each). Germline CDR1 and CDR2: LGHNA and YNFKEQ. The CDR3 runs 14 residues. V shed 4 bases and J shed 3 bases, with 13 bases lying between them.

The table lists this clonotype with many counts. V is TRBV3-1 and J is TRBJ2-3; D is ambiguous. The germline V gene has CDR1 LGHDT and CDR2 YNNKEL (reference sequence). CDR3 length equals 13 residues. Deletions cut 5 bases from V and 6 bases from J, with 12 bases between. This CDR3 reads CASSATRRDTQYF. The CDR3 DNA is TGTGCCAGCAGCGCGACCCGACGGGATACGCAGTATTTT.

This clonotype was detected many times. This chain links TRBV4-3 with TRBJ2-2; 10 bases fit TRBD2. CDR3 size: 18 residues. V lost 0 bases to trimming and J lost 1 base; unmatched junction nucleotides: 5. Germline loops: CDR1 LGHNA, CDR2 YSLEER. The CDR3 DNA sequence: TGCGCCAGCAGCCAAGACGCTTGGACTAGCGGGAACACCGGGGAGCTGTTTTTT. Its translation: CASSQDAWTSGNTGELFF.